The 5 T cell receptor beta chains below all came from one sample that was sequenced in a study of cytomegalovirus exposure and HLA in healthy donors. PCR amplification relied on 60 Vbeta primers (plus 13 Jbeta primers). The method was immunoSEQ multiplex PCR; TCRdb's version includes in-frame clones alone and lacks a portion of them. The sample consists of under 150,000 clones, 65% to 85% of them appearing once. Sequencing input: PBMCs. These receptors were collected from a woman between 40 and 55 years old in good health and CMV-seropositive.

The chain recombines TRBV28 with TRBJ1-1; D uncertain. The CDR3 loop spans 13 amino acids. CDR1 and CDR2 (germline): MDHEN, SYDVKM. Deletions cut 1 base from V and 5 bases from J, with 8 bases between. The CDR3, as DNA: TGTGCCAGCAGTTTATTTCCGGGAACTGAAGCTTTCTTT. Its protein is CASSLFPGTEAFF.

The genes are TRBV7-3 and TRBJ2-3; 9 bases fit TRBD2. This CDR3 comprises 16 residues. Germline CDR1 and CDR2: SGHTA and FQGTGA. With 5 bases clipped from V and 1 base from J, the junction kept 7 bases outside the gene matches. The CDR3 is CASSPRVAGGTDTQYF. The CDR3 coding sequence is TGTGCCAGCAGCCCTCGGGTAGCGGGGGGCACAGATACGCAGTATTTT.

The chain has TRBV5-4 and TRBJ2-3; D remains ambiguous. CDR1 and CDR2 (germline): SGHNT, YYREEE (reference sequence). V lost 0 bases to trimming and J lost 5 bases, with 7 bases between them. This CDR3 is built from 13 residues. The CDR3 bases are TGTGCCAGCAGCTTGGATAGTCTAGATACGCAGTATTTT. This encodes CASSLDSLDTQYF.

The chain uses TRBV5-1 and TRBJ1-2, with D unclear. Per germline, CDR1 SGHRS and CDR2 YFSETQ. The CDR3 runs to 15 residues. V lost 4 bases and J lost 0, with 13 bases in between. DNA for the CDR3: TGCGCCAGCAGCGCGGCTTTGACGGCTAACTATGGCTACACCTTC. This codes for CASSAALTANYGYTF.

V is TRBV28 and J is TRBJ1-5; D perhaps matches TRBD1 (5 bases). The V gene lost 7 bases and the J gene lost 7 bases, with 14 bases spanning the gap. This CDR3 contains 13 residues. Germline lookup yields CDR1 MDHEN and CDR2 SYDVKM. For the CDR3, the DNA is TGTGCCAGCACAAACGGGGGTTACCAGCCCCAGCATTTT. The encoded protein is CASTNGGYQPQHF.